This T cell receptor (beta chain) comes out of a study of T cells in Graves' hyperthyroidism and ophthalmopathy. CDR3 length equals 16 residues. The germline V and J ends were trimmed by 3 bases and 2 bases, with 14 bases remaining between them. CDR1 is MDHEN and CDR2 is SYDVKM in the germline V gene. The source material, RNA transcripts, was used to amplify TCR beta CDR3 regions. HTBI primers drove first-round RT-PCR of the TCR CDR3. MiXCR, run by TCRdb on the multiplex PCR reads, gives a single entry per CDR3 protein. The sample lists more than 450,000 distinct CDR3 sequences, 14% occurring once. Many counts were recorded for this clonotype. In making diagnoses, clinical symptoms, serum thyroxine and TRAb, thyroid ultrasound and orbital computed tomography were all used.

Specimen: blood. The J gene is TRBJ2-1, the V gene TRBV28; D might be TRBD1 (6 bases). The receptor was derived from a woman in her thirties or forties with Graves' hyperthyroidism. CDR3 region: CASSFDLRGAYNEQFF. In DNA form, the CDR3 reads TGTGCCAGCAGTTTTGACCTCAGGGGAGCCTACAATGAGCAGTTCTTC.